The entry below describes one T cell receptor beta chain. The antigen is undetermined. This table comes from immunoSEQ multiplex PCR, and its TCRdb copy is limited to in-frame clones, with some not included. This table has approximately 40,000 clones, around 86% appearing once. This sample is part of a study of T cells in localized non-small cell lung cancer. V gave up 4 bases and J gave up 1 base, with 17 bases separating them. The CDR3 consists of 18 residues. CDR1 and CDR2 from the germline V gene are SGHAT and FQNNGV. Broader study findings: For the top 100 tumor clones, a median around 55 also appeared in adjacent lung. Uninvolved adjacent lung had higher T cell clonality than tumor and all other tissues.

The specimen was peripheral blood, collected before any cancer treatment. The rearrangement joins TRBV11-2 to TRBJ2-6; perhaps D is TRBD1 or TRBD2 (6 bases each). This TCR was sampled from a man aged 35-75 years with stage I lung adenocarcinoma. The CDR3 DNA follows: TGTGCCAGCAGCTCCGAGAGTGGGGGGCGGTCTGGGGCCAACGTCCTGACTTTC. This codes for CASSSESGGRSGANVLTF.